These 28 T cell receptor beta chains came from one sample sequenced in a study of siplizumab effects on memory and regulatory T cells. Here immunoSEQ multiplex PCR was the method, and the copy in TCRdb shows in-frame clones only, minus some. The table lists under 95,000 clones, around 94% of them singletons. The source material was non-Treg CD4+ T cells sorted from blood. The receptors here all came from a human donor in good health.

This clone was counted a few times. The chain joins TRBV19 to TRBJ1-5; possible D gene TRBD1, 5 bases. Trimming removed 3 bases at V and 4 bases at J, with 13 bases between. The CDR3 is made up of 15 amino acids. CDR1 and CDR2 from the germline V gene are LNHDA and SQIVND (reference sequence). The CDR3 spells CASSMSRGWNQPQHF. The CDR3 bases are TGTGCCAGTAGTATGTCAAGGGGATGGAATCAGCCCCAGCATTTT.

The CDR3 DNA follows: TGTGCTAGTGGCGCCGGGACAGGGGGGGGGATTAGCAATCAGCCCCAGCATTTT. It translates to CASGAGTGGGISNQPQHF. This chain uses TRBV12-5 with TRBJ1-5; TRBD1 matches at 11 bases. The CDR3 is 18 amino acids. CDR1 and CDR2 from the germline V gene are LGHNT and FRNRAP. The V gene end was trimmed by 6 bases and the J gene end by 0 bases; junction bases not matched to a gene: 10.

This clone appeared once. This chain connects TRBV5-4 to TRBJ1-1; D may be TRBD1 (5 bases). Germline V lookup: CDR1 SGHNT, CDR2 YYREEE (reference sequence). The CDR3 is 14 residues long. Trimming cost V 4 bases and J 11 bases, with 21 bases left between them. The CDR3 is CASSLGGTGRWAFF. CDR3 in DNA: TGTGCCAGCAGCCTGGGGGGAACGGGCCGTTGGGCTTTCTTT. Using reference TRBV5-4 and TRBJ1-1 for the parts outside the CDR3, the full variable domain is ETGVTQSPTHLIKTRGQQVTLRCSSQSGHNTVSWYQQALGQGPQFIFQYYREEENGRGNFPPRFSGLQFPNYSSELNVNALELDDSALYLCASSLGGTGRWAFFGQGTRLTVV.

In this sample, this clone turned up once. In DNA, the CDR3 is TGTGCCAGCAGCTTAACCGTCGAGGCTGAAGCTTTCTTT. It is translated as CASSLTVEAEAFF. The V and J genes are TRBV7-3 and TRBJ1-1; no reliable D call. The CDR3 consists of 13 residues. Per the germline V gene, CDR1 is SGHTA and CDR2 is FQGTGA. Trimming removed 0 bases from V and 6 bases from J, with 8 bases in between.

The J gene is TRBJ2-5, the V gene TRBV7-9; D call uncertain. V gave up 6 bases and J gave up 0 bases, with 5 bases separating them. CDR1 and CDR2 (germline): SEHNR, FQNEAQ (reference sequence). The CDR3 runs to 12 residues. The DNA of the CDR3 is TGTGCCAGCAGGGAAAACCAAGAGACCCAGTACTTC. It yields the protein CASRENQETQYF.

Comments on this clone: Additional DNA sequences in this sample encode the identical CDR3. The genes are TRBV7-9 and TRBJ2-3; no clear D. Germline V gives CDR1 SEHNR, CDR2 FQNEAQ (reference sequence). The CDR3 extends over 12 amino acids. V lost 1 base to trimming and J lost 4 bases, with 3 bases between them. The CDR3 loop reads CASSLVSDTQYF. CDR3 nucleotide sequence: TGTGCCAGCAGCTTAGTGTCAGATACGCAGTATTTT.

This clone was picked up one time. This rearrangement joins TRBV5-1 to TRBJ1-6; D unclear. The CDR3 consists of 15 residues. The germline V and J ends were trimmed by 2 bases and 9 bases, with 15 bases remaining between them. Germline lookup yields CDR1 SGHRS and CDR2 YFSETQ. The CDR3 DNA reads TGCGCCAGCAGCTTAGGAATTTCCTCGGTTTCACCCCTCCACTTT. Its protein is CASSLGISSVSPLHF.

The CDR3 sequence is CASSYSGIGYGYTF. CDR3 DNA: TGTGCCAGCAGTTACTCAGGGATTGGCTATGGCTACACCTTC. This chain joins TRBV6-6 and TRBJ1-2; unclear D gene. Deletions cut 0 bases from V and 4 bases from J, with 9 bases between. Germline loops: CDR1 MNHNY, CDR2 SVGAGI (reference sequence). This CDR3 has 14 residues.

J is TRBJ2-1 and V is TRBV27; D may be TRBD2 (5 bases). CDR1 and CDR2 (germline): MNHEY, SMNVEV (reference sequence). V lost 1 base and J lost 7, with 14 bases in between. The CDR3 is made up of 15 amino acids. CDR3 nucleotide sequence: TGTGCCAGCAGTTTATTCGGGTCTAGCCCTAATGAGCAGTTCTTC. This codes for CASSLFGSSPNEQFF.

This chain links TRBV9 with TRBJ1-1; D uncertain. V lost 4 bases and J 5 bases, leaving 12 bases between the germline ends. The CDR3 has 13 amino acids. The germline gives CDR1 SGDLS, CDR2 YYNGEE. CDR3: CASSPRMWTEAFF. The CDR3 region has the DNA TGTGCCAGCAGCCCGCGGATGTGGACTGAAGCTTTCTTT. Filled out from reference TRBV9 and TRBJ1-1, the complete variable domain reads DSGVTQTPKHLITATGQRVTLRCSPRSGDLSVYWYQQSLDQGLQFLIQYYNGEERAKGNILERFSAQQFPDLHSELNLSSLELGDSALYFCASSPRMWTEAFFGQGTRLTVV.

The chain couples TRBV6-4 to TRBJ2-3; D is perhaps TRBD2 (6 bases). Between the trimmed V and J ends, which lost 4 bases and 1 base, there was a span of 9 bases. The CDR3 covers 14 residues. CDR1 MRHNA and CDR2 SNTAGT come from the germline V gene. The CDR3 nucleotides are TGTGCCAGCAGTGCCGGCGGGGGCACAGATACGCAGTATTTT. It codes for CASSAGGGTDTQYF.

This chain uses TRBV6-6 with TRBJ1-1; D might be TRBD1 (6 bases). Per the germline V gene, CDR1 is MNHNY and CDR2 is SVGAGI (reference sequence). V dropped 11 bases and J dropped 1 base, with 20 bases sitting between them. The CDR3 is 15 amino acids. The DNA for the CDR3 is TGTGCCTTACTGGCCGTCGGACAGCGGAACACTGAAGCTTTCTTT. Translation: CALLAVGQRNTEAFF.

V usage is TRBV15 and J usage is TRBJ1-6; the D is unclear. CDR3 length: 16 amino acids. V lost 1 base, J lost 6 bases, and 13 bases lay in between. CDR1 and CDR2 from the germline V gene are LNHNV and YYDKDF (reference sequence). The CDR3 reads CATSRASGRTNSPLHF. In DNA, the CDR3 is TGTGCCACCAGCAGAGCTAGCGGACGGACTAATTCACCCCTCCACTTT.

This chain links TRBV4-1 with TRBJ1-3; D is ambiguous. Germline V gene sequence: CDR1 MGHRA, CDR2 YSYEKL. The CDR3 sequence is 15 residues long. Between the trimmed V and J ends, which lost 4 bases and 0 bases, there was a span of 10 bases. The CDR3 nucleotides read TGCGCCAGCAGCCGAACCTCCACCTCTGGAAACACCATATATTTT. This encodes CASSRTSTSGNTIYF.

The rearrangement uses TRBV6-6 and TRBJ2-3; D possibly corresponds to TRBD2 (6 bases). The CDR3 covers 13 residues. V was trimmed by 6 bases and J by 4 bases, leaving 11 bases between them. Germline V gene sequence: CDR1 MNHNY, CDR2 SVGAGI (reference sequence). CDR3 nucleotides: TGTGCCAGCAGCCCCCCGGGGGCAGATACGCAGTATTTT. This encodes CASSPPGADTQYF.

There are a few counts of this clone. This rearrangement joins TRBV12-5 to TRBJ2-7; TRBD1 is a possible D gene (6 bases). The V gene's germline CDR1 is LGHNT and CDR2 FRNRAP. The V and J ends lost 4 bases and 2 bases respectively, with 18 bases between them. This CDR3 spans 16 amino acids. DNA for the CDR3: TGTGCTAGTGGTTACAGAAGGGGGACACGAACCTACGAGCAGTACTTC. This translates into CASGYRRGTRTYEQYF.

The J gene is TRBJ2-4, the V gene TRBV18; a weak D match, TRBD2 (7 bases). Germline CDR1 reads KGHSH; CDR2 reads LQKENI. Trimming took off 3 bases at V and 8 bases at J, with 17 bases between the two ends. CDR3 size: 15 residues. The chain's CDR3 is CASSPGGAFSDIQYF. The CDR3 DNA sequence: TGTGCCAGCTCACCGGGGGGGGCGTTTTCGGACATTCAGTACTTC.

V gene TRBV30 combines with J gene TRBJ2-1; 7 bases align to TRBD1. Germline-derived CDR1 and CDR2 are GTSNPN and SVGIG (reference sequence). J was trimmed by 3 bases and V by 3 bases; bases with no gene match: 8. CDR3 length: 15 residues. As DNA, the CDR3 is TGTGCCTGGAGAGAAGGGACAGATTTCTACAATGAGCAGTTCTTC. Protein sequence: CAWREGTDFYNEQFF. Together with reference TRBV30 and TRBJ2-1, the CDR3 gives the full variable domain: SQTIHQWPATLVQPVGSPLSLECTVEGTSNPNLYWYRQAAGRGLQLLFYSVGIGQISSEVPQNLSASRPQDRQFILSSKKLLLSDSGFYLCAWREGTDFYNEQFFGPGTRLTVL.

This chain uses TRBV7-9 with TRBJ2-6, with TRBD1 identical over 7 bases. With 5 bases clipped from V and 0 bases from J, the junction kept 4 bases outside the gene matches. Germline-derived CDR1 and CDR2 are SEHNR and FQNEAQ (reference sequence). There are 16 residues in the CDR3. For the CDR3, the DNA is TGTGCCAGCAGCGAACAGGGGAGCTCTGGGGCCAACGTCCTGACTTTC. Protein sequence: CASSEQGSSGANVLTF.

This chain connects TRBV5-1 to TRBJ2-5; TRBD2 might be the D (5 bases). This CDR3 spans 13 amino acids. Germline V gene sequence: CDR1 SGHRS, CDR2 YFSETQ. Trimming stripped 9 bases from V and 4 bases from J, with 16 bases between. In DNA form, the CDR3 reads TGCGCCACGGGTTCGGGCGGAGGAGAGACCCAGTACTTC. Encoded protein: CATGSGGGETQYF.

The chain joins TRBV28 to TRBJ2-7, with 8 bases that match TRBD2. Germline V lookup: CDR1 MDHEN, CDR2 SYDVKM. Trimming cost V 5 bases and J 1 base; bases outside gene matches: 4. The CDR3 consists of 14 residues. CDR3 loop: CASSPGGVSYEQYF. The CDR3 DNA follows: TGTGCCAGCAGTCCGGGGGGGGTATCCTACGAGCAGTACTTC.

The chain carries TRBV30 and TRBJ1-4, with TRBD1 matching 10 bases. The CDR3 runs 15 residues. Germline values: CDR1 GTSNPN, CDR2 SVGIG (reference sequence). V gave up 1 base and J gave up 3 bases; unmatched junction bases: 2. CDR3 DNA sequence: TGTGCCTGGAGTGGGGGGACAGGGGCTAATGAAAAACTGTTTTTT. Its protein product is CAWSGGTGANEKLFF.

This sequence joins TRBV10-1 and TRBJ1-3; D uncertain. Looked up from germline, CDR1 is WNHNN and CDR2 is SYGVQD (reference sequence). V shed 3 bases and J shed 4 bases, with 13 bases lying between them. This CDR3 has 15 amino acids. The CDR3 region is CASSDQTELGNTIYF. The CDR3 DNA reads TGCGCCAGCAGTGACCAGACGGAGCTGGGAAACACCATATATTTT.

The rearrangement uses TRBV29-1 and TRBJ1-2; D perhaps matches TRBD1 (5 bases). CDR1 is SQVTM, CDR2 ANQGSEA, per germline. The V gene lost 7 bases and the J gene lost 3 bases, with 9 bases spanning the gap. The CDR3 covers 11 residues. The CDR3 loop reads CSAAGYYGYTF. The CDR3 nucleotides are TGCAGCGCAGCAGGGTACTATGGCTACACCTTC.

The chain employs TRBV7-8 and TRBJ1-1, with D unresolved. The germline gives CDR1 SGHVS, CDR2 FQNEAQ. The V end lost 1 base, the J end lost 7 bases, and 13 bases lay between the germline ends. This CDR3 spans 14 amino acids. CDR3 DNA: TGTGCCAGCAGCTTAGTTCCGGGAGAGGGTGAAGCTTTCTTT. It yields the protein CASSLVPGEGEAFF.

This clone was seen once. V usage is TRBV7-8 and J usage is TRBJ2-1; TRBD2 matches 10 bases. Germline lookup yields CDR1 SGHVS and CDR2 FQNEAQ. The CDR3 length is 14 residues. The junction had 4 bases not matched to a gene; V was cut back by 2 bases and J by 9 bases. CDR3 DNA sequence: TGTGCCAGCAGCTTACTAGCGGGAGAAGGTGAGCAGTTCTTC. It is translated as CASSLLAGEGEQFF.

The rearrangement uses TRBV7-9 and TRBJ2-7; 10 positions match TRBD1. The CDR3 contains 15 residues. The V gene end was trimmed by 2 bases and the J gene end by 5 bases; junction bases not matched to a gene: 6. The germline V gene encodes CDR1 SEHNR and CDR2 FQNEAQ (reference sequence). The CDR3 spells CASSLSGQGYHEQYF. In nucleotides, the CDR3 is TGTGCCAGCAGCTTATCGGGACAGGGGTACCACGAGCAGTACTTC.

The gene calls are TRBV19 and TRBJ1-1; a weak D match, TRBD1 (6 bases). CDR1 LNHDA and CDR2 SQIVND come from the germline V gene (reference sequence). Trimming pared 7 bases from V and 5 bases from J, leaving 23 bases between. The CDR3 loop spans 16 amino acids. The CDR3 sequence is CASTLTPFVGATEAFF. In DNA, the CDR3 is TGTGCCAGTACCCTTACCCCGTTCGTGGGGGCAACTGAAGCTTTCTTT.